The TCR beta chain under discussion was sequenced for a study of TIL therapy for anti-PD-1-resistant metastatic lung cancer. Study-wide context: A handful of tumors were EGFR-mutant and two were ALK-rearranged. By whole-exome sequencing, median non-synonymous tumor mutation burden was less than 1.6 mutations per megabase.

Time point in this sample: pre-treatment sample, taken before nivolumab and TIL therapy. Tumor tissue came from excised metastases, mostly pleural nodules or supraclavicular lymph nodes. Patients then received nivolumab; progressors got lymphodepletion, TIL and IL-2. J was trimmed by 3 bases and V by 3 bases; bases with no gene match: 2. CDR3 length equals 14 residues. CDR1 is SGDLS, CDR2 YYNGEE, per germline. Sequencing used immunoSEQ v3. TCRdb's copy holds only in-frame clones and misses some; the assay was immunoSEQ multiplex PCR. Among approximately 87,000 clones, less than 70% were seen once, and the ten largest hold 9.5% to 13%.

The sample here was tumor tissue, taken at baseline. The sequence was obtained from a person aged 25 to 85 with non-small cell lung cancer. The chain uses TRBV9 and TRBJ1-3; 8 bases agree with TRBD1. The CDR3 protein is CASSDDRGGNTIYF. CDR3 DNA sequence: TGTGCCAGCAGCGATGACAGGGGTGGAAACACCATATATTTT.